Shown below are 27 T cell receptor beta chains from a single sample sequenced in a study of tumor-infiltrating lymphocytes in primary liver carcinoma. Constant-region priming of about 500 ng total RNA yielded TCR beta cDNA. Amplification in three nested multiplex PCR rounds with slightly modified ARM-PCR gave rise to TCR beta libraries. The first two PCR rounds used TRBV1-TRBV30 forward primers with a C-beta reverse primer, roughly 10 cycles each. TCRdb called the multiplex PCR reads again in MiXCR, with one record for every CDR3 protein. The table records approximately 330,000 distinct CDR3 sequences, almost 65% of them present only once. Germline DNA was also extracted, and blood RNA derived from unsorted whole blood. Sequencing input: peripheral blood. These receptors were taken from a man aged 35 to 55 with primary liver carcinoma and hepatitis B virus infection.

This clonotype has at least ten counts. The genes are TRBV6-2 or TRBV6-3 and TRBJ2-7; D perhaps matches TRBD1 (5 bases). In germline, CDR1 is MNHEY, CDR2 SVGEGT. This CDR3 has 13 residues. V was cut by 2 bases and J by 5 bases, with 10 bases left in between. The CDR3 loop is CASSYIRVHEQYF. The CDR3 DNA follows: TGTGCCAGCAGTTACATCAGGGTCCACGAGCAGTACTTC.

Points on this clonotype: The junction differs from germline at one of its ends, possibly a read error. The chain joins TRBV11-2 to TRBJ2-2, with D perhaps TRBD2 (5 bases). The CDR3 consists of 15 residues. Looked up from germline, CDR1 is SGHAT and CDR2 is FQNNGV. The chain's CDR3 is CANTNRGNNPGELFF. The CDR3 DNA sequence: TGTGCCAACACCAACCGGGGTAATAACCCCGGTGAGCTGTTTTTT.

This clonotype was seen once. A junction boundary mismatches the germline segment, possibly from a read error. The CDR3 sequence: CASSYSDQPQRF. The CDR3 coding sequence is TGTGCCAGCAGTTACAGCGACCAGCCCCAGCGTTTT. J is TRBJ1-5 and V is TRBV6-2 or TRBV6-3, with D uncertain. Germline assignment: CDR1 MNHEY and CDR2 SVGEGT. The CDR3 has 12 residues.

Details on this clonotype: Being one base from a much bigger clone, this may be a read error. The V and J genes are TRBV29-1 and TRBJ1-5, with a possible D match to TRBD1 (6 bases). Germline V gene data show CDR1 as SQVTM and CDR2 as ANQGSEA. The CDR3 contains 12 residues. CDR3 bases: TGCATCGTTGGTACAGGGAATCAGCCCCAGCATTTT. It codes for CIVGTGNQPQHF.

V usage is TRBV6-5 and J usage is TRBJ1-5; no firm D call. In germline, CDR1 is MNHEY, CDR2 SVGAGI. Trimming cost V 6 bases and J 6 bases, with 15 bases left between them. This CDR3 contains 14 residues. Here the CDR3 DNA reads TGTGCCAGCAGCGAGGGCGGGATCGGTCAGCCCCAGCATTTT. This translates into CASSEGGIGQPQHF.

V gene TRBV10-3 combines with J gene TRBJ2-5, with no clear D. This CDR3 has 14 amino acids. V lost 0 bases and J 0 bases, leaving 5 bases between the germline ends. Per the germline V gene, CDR1 is ENHRY and CDR2 is SYGVKD. Written as DNA, the CDR3 is TGTGCCATCAGTGAGTCGATAGACCAAGAGACCCAGTACTTC. Its translation is CAISESIDQETQYF.

The gene calls are TRBV30 and TRBJ1-5; unclear D gene. The CDR3 covers 12 residues. V dropped 3 bases and J dropped 11 bases, with 14 bases sitting between them. CDR1 is GTSNPN and CDR2 is SVGIG in the germline V gene (reference sequence). CDR3 sequence (DNA): TGTGCCTGGAGCGCCCCAGGTGTGGCCCAGCATTTT. Encoded protein: CAWSAPGVAQHF.

In regard to this clonotype: The junction differs from germline at one of its ends, possibly a read error. The V and J genes are TRBV11-1 and TRBJ2-3; D is undetermined. In germline, CDR1 is SGHAT, CDR2 FQDESV (reference sequence). The CDR3 covers 15 residues. DNA for the CDR3: TGTGTCAGCAGCTTACTGGGTGGCAGCACAGATACGCAGTATTTT. It codes for CVSSLLGGSTDTQYF. Full variable domain (remainder filled in from reference TRBV11-1 and TRBJ2-3): EAEVAQSPRYKITEKSQAVAFWCDPISGHATLYWYRQILGQGPELLVQFQDESVVDDSQLPKDRFSAERLKGVDSTLKIQPAELGDSAMYLCVSSLLGGSTDTQYFGPGTRLTVL.

As concerns this clonotype: Just one base apart from a much larger clone, this may be a read error. The chain recombines TRBV6-6 with TRBJ2-7, with TRBD1 matching over 9 bases. V dropped 5 bases and J dropped 2; count of bases not matched to a gene: 7. This CDR3 comprises 15 residues. The V gene's germline CDR1 is MNHNY and CDR2 SVGAGI (reference sequence). CDR3 protein: CASSTGGSSPYEQYF. The CDR3 DNA reads TGTGCCAGCAGTACAGGGGGCTCAAGCCCCTACGAGCAGTACTTC.

In this sample, this clonotype turned up many times. The chain couples TRBV4-1 to TRBJ2-3; D gene uncertain. This CDR3 has 15 amino acids. Germline CDR1 reads MGHRA; CDR2 reads YSYEKL. The V gene lost 0 bases and the J gene lost 2 bases, with 9 bases spanning the gap. CDR3 sequence (DNA): TGCGCCAGCAGCCAAGATACGGGTTTCACAGATACGCAGTATTTT. Its protein is CASSQDTGFTDTQYF.

This clonotype counts as large. V and J are TRBV11-2 and TRBJ2-5, with D hard to call. CDR1 is SGHAT, CDR2 FQNNGV, per germline. The CDR3 has 13 residues. The V and J ends lost 4 bases and 2 bases respectively, with 8 bases between them. The CDR3 region is CASSYNTQETQYF. In nucleotides, the CDR3 is TGTGCCAGCAGCTACAATACACAAGAGACCCAGTACTTC.

This clonotype has more than one count but fewer than ten. The gene calls are TRBV6-6 and TRBJ2-7; TRBD2 matches at 8 bases. The CDR3 is made up of 13 amino acids. The germline CDR1 and CDR2 sequences are MNHNY and SVGAGI (reference sequence). V lost 6 bases and J lost 3; bases outside the gene matches: 4. CDR3 residues: CASRSSGSYEQYF. The CDR3 DNA reads TGTGCCAGCAGGTCGAGCGGGAGCTACGAGCAGTACTTC.

A remark on this clonotype: Without the conserved terminal phenylalanine or tryptophan, this CDR3 likely stems from a read error. The V call is TRBV6-6, the J call TRBJ2-7; D might be TRBD1 (6 bases). CDR1 and CDR2 (germline): MNHNY, SVGAGI (reference sequence). This CDR3 contains 14 residues. The CDR3 nucleotides read TGTGCTAGCAGGGGAAGGACGGGGCCTGACGAGCAGTACTTA. Encoded protein: CASRGRTGPDEQYL.

V gene TRBV6-6 combines with J gene TRBJ2-7, with D possibly called TRBD1 or TRBD2 (7 bases each). This CDR3 contains 16 residues. CDR1 and CDR2 from the germline V gene are MNHNY and SVGAGI (reference sequence). Trimming stripped 4 bases from V and 1 base from J, with 17 bases between. CDR3 residues: CASSFEGRGQSYEQYF. As DNA, the CDR3 is TGTGCCAGCAGTTTTGAAGGGAGGGGGCAGTCCTACGAGCAGTACTTC.

The gene calls are TRBV30 and TRBJ1-5; tentative D call: TRBD1 (5 bases). The CDR3 runs to 14 residues. CDR1 GTSNPN and CDR2 SVGIG come from the germline V gene (reference sequence). The germline V and J ends were trimmed by 3 bases and 0 bases, with 9 bases remaining between them. DNA for the CDR3: TGTGCCTGGAGCGAGCAGGGTAGCAATCAGCCCCAGCATTTT. Translating gives CAWSEQGSNQPQHF.

Regarding this clonotype: The CDR3 carries no conserved terminal phenylalanine or tryptophan, so it likely arises from a read error. The chain combines TRBV11-2 with TRBJ2-1; TRBD2 agrees at 8 bases. There are 15 residues in the CDR3. V gave up 9 bases and J gave up 6 bases; unmatched junction bases: 13. Germline loops: CDR1 SGHAT, CDR2 FQNNGV. The CDR3: CARSETGTRTNEQFL. As DNA, the CDR3 is TGTGCCAGGAGCGAAACCGGGACTAGAACCAATGAGCAGTTCCTC.

This clonotype was observed at least ten times. This rearrangement joins TRBV6-1 to TRBJ2-1; D unclear. The germline gives CDR1 MNHNS, CDR2 SASEGT. Trimming removed 6 bases at V and 5 bases at J, with 2 bases between. The length of the CDR3 is 10 residues. CDR3 loop: CASSHNEQFF. CDR3 sequence (DNA): TGTGCCAGCAGCCACAATGAGCAGTTCTTC.

The gene calls are TRBV14 and TRBJ2-3; D gene ambiguous. Germline V gene lookup returns CDR1 SGHDN and CDR2 FVKESK. The CDR3 totals 20 residues. Trimming removed 1 base at V and 3 bases at J, with 26 bases between. CDR3 sequence reads: CASSQGHSIRLLVRTDTQYF. CDR3 DNA sequence: TGTGCCAGCAGCCAAGGACACTCGATTAGACTCCTAGTAAGAACAGATACGCAGTATTTT. Full variable domain (remainder filled in from reference TRBV14 and TRBJ2-3): EAGVTQFPSHSVIEKGQTVTLRCDPISGHDNLYWYRRVMGKEIKFLLHFVKESKQDESGMPNNRFLAERTGGTYSTLKVQPAELEDSGVYFCASSQGHSIRLLVRTDTQYFGPGTRLTVL.

With respect to this clonotype: At one end, the junction sequence differs from germline, possibly due to a read error. This sequence joins TRBV11-2 and TRBJ2-7; perhaps D is TRBD1 or TRBD2 (7 bases each). The CDR3 is 12 residues long. CDR1 is SGHAT, CDR2 FQNNGV, per germline. CDR3 sequence: CASSTGDYEHYF. CDR3 DNA: TGTGCAAGCAGCACAGGGGACTACGAGCACTACTTC.

A remark on this clonotype: This may stem from a read error, because a much larger clone lies one nucleotide away. This chain uses TRBV28 with TRBJ2-1; 10 nucleotides agree with TRBD2. This CDR3 is built from 16 residues. J was trimmed by 6 bases and V by 5 bases; bases with no gene match: 10. Germline loops: CDR1 MDHEN, CDR2 SYDVKM. DNA for the CDR3: TGTGCCAGCAGTGATCCGAGCGGGAGGGCCTGCAATGAGCAGTTCTTC. Translation gives CASSDPSGRACNEQFF.

In its sample, this clonotype was seen a few times. The chain combines TRBV28 with TRBJ1-2; D is ambiguous. From germline, CDR1 is MDHEN and CDR2 SYDVKM. Trimming cost V 6 bases and J 11 bases, with 19 bases left between them. The CDR3 is 13 amino acids. As DNA, the CDR3 is TGTGCCAGCAGACCACAGCCAGACGGTGGTTACACCTTC. Encoded protein: CASRPQPDGGYTF.

This chain joins TRBV28 and TRBJ2-1; maybe TRBD1 (5 bases). The CDR3 loop spans 19 amino acids. CDR1 and CDR2 from the germline V gene are MDHEN and SYDVKM. Trimming took 5 bases from V and 2 from J, leaving 25 bases between them. The CDR3 protein is CASSPTVADMKSPYNEQFF. The CDR3 region has the DNA TGTGCCAGCAGTCCGACAGTTGCAGATATGAAGAGCCCCTACAATGAGCAGTTCTTC.

Turning to this clonotype: With a much larger clone just one base away, this may be a read error. This chain uses TRBV29-1 with TRBJ2-5, with D hard to call. The CDR3 runs to 14 residues. Germline-derived CDR1 and CDR2 are SQVTM and ANQGSEA. The CDR3 region is CSIEPPGPQETQYF. The DNA of the CDR3 is TGCAGCATTGAACCGCCAGGACCGCAAGAGACCCAGTACTTC.

This clonotype was counted at least ten times. The genes are TRBV4-1 and TRBJ1-1; tentatively, D is TRBD1 (6 bases). The CDR3 contains 15 residues. V was shortened by 4 bases and J by 0 bases, with 12 bases between the two germline ends. Germline CDR1 and CDR2: MGHRA and YSYEKL. The CDR3 spells CASSLNGQLNTEAFF. The CDR3 nucleotides read TGCGCCAGCAGCCTAAACGGACAGTTGAACACTGAAGCTTTCTTT.

With regard to this clonotype: A much larger clone is a single base away; this may be a read error. CDR3 region: CAIRGVDQPQHF. CDR3 sequence (DNA): TGTGCCATAAGGGGGGTCGACCAGCCCCAGCATTTT. The chain couples TRBV6-1 to TRBJ1-5; tentatively, D is TRBD1 (6 bases). The V gene lost 10 bases and the J gene lost 7 bases, with 14 bases spanning the gap. The CDR3 extends over 12 amino acids. Germline V gives CDR1 MNHNS, CDR2 SASEGT.

Turning to this clonotype: One base away lies a much larger clone, so this may be a sequencing read error. This rearrangement joins TRBV6-5 to TRBJ2-3; TRBD1 matches 7 bases. In germline, CDR1 is MNHEY, CDR2 SVGAGI. The CDR3 consists of 14 residues. In DNA form, the CDR3 reads TGTGCCAGCAGTTACTCGAGACGGACAGGTACGCAGTATTTT. Its translation: CASSYSRRTGTQYF.

This clonotype was detected many times. The V gene is TRBV6-5, the J gene TRBJ1-4; TRBD1 agrees at 9 bases. The CDR3 loop spans 15 amino acids. Germline CDR1 reads MNHEY; CDR2 reads SVGAGI. Germline trimming cut 6 bases from V and 8 bases from J; bases unmatched to any gene: 10. DNA for the CDR3: TGTGCCAGCAGCGGCACAGGGGGCGCGGTAGAAAAACTGTTTTTT. Translated, it gives CASSGTGGAVEKLFF.